Each of the 18 T cell receptor beta chains below was sequenced from the same sample in a study of T cells in Graves' hyperthyroidism and ophthalmopathy. It was RNA transcripts that yielded the amplified TCR beta CDR3 regions. RT-PCR in the first round (using the HTBI primer set) targeted the TCR CDR3. TCRdb re-called the multiplex PCR reads through MiXCR, storing one row per CDR3 protein. The data hold 89,000 or so distinct CDR3 sequences, with around 42% observed a single time. The sample was peripheral blood or thyroid tissue (not recorded which). The receptors come from a woman younger than 45 with Graves' hyperthyroidism.

This clonotype was seen repeatedly, ten times or more. The chain recombines TRBV20-1 with TRBJ2-7; weak D call: TRBD2 (6 bases). Trimming left V 3 bases short and J 5 bases short, with 11 bases between. Germline CDR1 reads DFQATT; CDR2 reads SNEGSKA (reference sequence). This CDR3 has 12 residues. The CDR3 DNA sequence: TGCAGTGCTAGCGGGAGAGGTAACGAGCAGTACTTC. As protein: CSASGRGNEQYF.

Points on this clonotype: A much more abundant neighbour one base away suggests this may be a read error. This chain uses TRBV28 with TRBJ1-1; D remains unclear. The CDR3 length is 12 residues. The germline V and J ends were trimmed by 4 bases and 7 bases, with 10 bases remaining between them. Germline V gene sequence: CDR1 MDHEN, CDR2 SYDVKM. CDR3 amino acids: CASSSPRVEAFF. CDR3 in DNA: TGTGCCAGCAGTTCCCCCCGGGTTGAAGCTTTCTTT.

This clonotype was seen repeatedly, ten times or more. The chain combines TRBV19 with TRBJ1-5; the match to TRBD1 covers 12 bases. Trimming removed 4 bases from V and 0 bases from J; junction bases left unmatched: 10. The CDR3 is 19 amino acids. Germline assignment: CDR1 LNHDA and CDR2 SQIVND (reference sequence). The CDR3 is CASSTSGTGGFYSNQPQHF. The CDR3 DNA reads TGTGCCAGTAGTACCTCCGGGACAGGGGGCTTCTATAGCAATCAGCCCCAGCATTTT.

The chain employs TRBV28 and TRBJ1-1; TRBD1 might be the D (5 bases). Germline assignment: CDR1 MDHEN and CDR2 SYDVKM. CDR3 length: 14 amino acids. V dropped 2 bases and J dropped 4 bases, with 11 bases sitting between them. The CDR3 nucleotides are TGTGCCAGCAGTTTACCACAGGCGGGCACTGAAGCTTTCTTT. Protein sequence: CASSLPQAGTEAFF.

As for this clonotype: This may arise from a read error, as a much more abundant clone is one base away. V and J are TRBV20-1 and TRBJ2-3; D may match TRBD1 or TRBD2 (5 bases each). The CDR3 runs 13 residues. Trimming took off 6 bases at V and 6 bases at J, with 16 bases between the two ends. Germline-derived CDR1 and CDR2 are DFQATT and SNEGSKA (reference sequence). The CDR3 loop reads CSAGRDSADTQYF. The CDR3 nucleotides are TGCAGTGCGGGACGCGACTCGGCGGATACGCAGTATTTT.

This clonotype has at least ten counts. V gene TRBV2 combines with J gene TRBJ2-1; a possible D gene is TRBD2 (5 bases). Germline CDR1 SNHLY, CDR2 FYNNEI. This CDR3 spans 11 amino acids. The ends were cut back, 6 bases at V and 8 bases at J, with 8 bases in the middle. CDR3 sequence: CASSQRDEQFF. Written as DNA, the CDR3 is TGTGCCAGCAGCCAGAGGGATGAGCAGTTCTTC.

This rearrangement joins TRBV12-3 or TRBV12-4 to TRBJ2-2; TRBD1 might be the D (6 bases). The CDR3 extends over 13 amino acids. Trimming removed 8 bases from V and 6 bases from J, with 13 bases in between. CDR3 DNA sequence: TGTGCCAGCTCACCAGGGGTTTCCGGGGAGCTGTTTTTT. As protein: CASSPGVSGELFF.

The genes are TRBV7-9 and TRBJ2-7; 8 bases map to TRBD1. J gave up 3 bases and V 5 bases, and 6 bases lay outside the gene matches. The CDR3 loop spans 14 amino acids. CDR1 and CDR2 from the germline V gene are SEHNR and FQNEAQ (reference sequence). The CDR3: CASSVGTGYYEQYF. CDR3 coding DNA: TGTGCCAGCAGCGTAGGGACAGGATACTACGAGCAGTACTTC.

On this clonotype itself: A much bigger clone sits one base away, suggesting this may be a read error. A read error is likely, as this CDR3 ends without the conserved phenylalanine or tryptophan. The J gene is TRBJ2-3, the V gene TRBV12-3 or TRBV12-4; 7 bases match TRBD2. Germline trimming cut 1 base from V and 5 bases from J; bases unmatched to any gene: 3. The length of the CDR3 is 14 residues. The CDR3 spells CASSLETGGDTQYL. As DNA, the CDR3 is TGTGCCAGCAGTTTAGAGACGGGAGGAGATACGCAGTATCTT.

The V gene is TRBV7-2, the J gene TRBJ2-7; TRBD2 aligns across 14 bases. Germline loops: CDR1 SGHTA, CDR2 FQGNSA. CDR3 size: 15 residues. V gave up 4 bases and J gave up 7 bases; unmatched junction bases: 6. The CDR3 DNA sequence: TGTGCCAGCAGCTCCACGGGACTAGCGGGAGAAGAGCAGTACTTC. This gives the protein CASSSTGLAGEEQYF.

This clonotype was counted many times. This chain connects TRBV6-5 to TRBJ2-7; a weak D match, TRBD1 (6 bases). The CDR3 sequence is 14 residues long. Germline values: CDR1 MNHEY, CDR2 SVGAGI. Trimming removed 2 bases from V and 0 bases from J, with 8 bases in between. The CDR3 loop reads CASSYGDTSYEQYF. The CDR3 DNA reads as TGTGCCAGCAGTTACGGGGACACCTCCTACGAGCAGTACTTC.

This clonotype was recorded at least ten times. The chain uses TRBV4-1 and TRBJ1-2, with 7 bases identical to TRBD1. With V trimmed by 4 bases and J by 4 bases, 12 bases remained unmatched. Looked up from germline, CDR1 is MGHRA and CDR2 is YSYEKL. The CDR3 runs to 16 residues. The DNA of the CDR3 is TGCGCCAGCAGCCTCCGGGGCGGGGGACAGAGCTATGGCTACACCTTC. Translation gives CASSLRGGGQSYGYTF.

This clonotype came up many times. The gene calls are TRBV6-5 and TRBJ2-7, with 7 bases lining up with TRBD1. Germline CDR1 MNHEY, CDR2 SVGAGI. The CDR3 has 12 amino acids. V dropped 5 bases and J dropped 8; count of bases not matched to a gene: 6. The CDR3 region has the DNA TGTGCCAGCAGTCCAACCAGGGGGAAGCAGTACTTC. Translating gives CASSPTRGKQYF.

The table lists this clonotype with many counts. This chain links TRBV7-9 with TRBJ2-5; D call uncertain. The CDR3 covers 13 residues. Germline V CDR1 and CDR2: SEHNR, FQNEAQ (reference sequence). The V end lost 3 bases, the J end lost 5 bases, and 10 bases lay between the germline ends. CDR3 region: CASSFSDAETQYF. CDR3 sequence (DNA): TGTGCCAGCAGCTTTTCGGACGCGGAGACCCAGTACTTC.

V is TRBV10-3 and J is TRBJ1-2; D possibly corresponds to TRBD1 (5 bases). Trimming removed 6 bases at V and 4 bases at J, with 9 bases between. This CDR3 has 12 amino acids. Germline-derived CDR1 and CDR2 are ENHRY and SYGVKD. CDR3 sequence reads: CAISVDSYGYTF. As DNA, the CDR3 is TGTGCCATCAGCGTCGACAGCTATGGCTACACCTTC.

In this sample, this clonotype turned up many times. This chain uses TRBV6-6 with TRBJ2-3, with D perhaps TRBD2 (5 bases). Trimming left V 10 bases short and J 0 bases short, with 17 bases between. Germline values: CDR1 MNHNY, CDR2 SVGAGI (reference sequence). The CDR3 is 15 residues long. As DNA, the CDR3 is TGTGCCACCCGGACTTGGAGCCCTAGCACAGATACGCAGTATTTT. Its translation is CATRTWSPSTDTQYF.

Many counts were recorded for this clonotype. V usage is TRBV27 and J usage is TRBJ2-7; D gene uncertain. Trimming shortened V by 3 bases and J by 3 bases, and 12 bases separated the two germline ends. The CDR3 is 14 residues long. Germline V CDR1 and CDR2: MNHEY, SMNVEV (reference sequence). The CDR3 sequence is CASSFFGPHYEQYF. The CDR3 DNA follows: TGTGCCAGCAGTTTTTTCGGGCCCCACTACGAGCAGTACTTC.

Comment on this clonotype: This sequence may be a read error, since a much larger clone differs from it by one base. The genes are TRBV9 and TRBJ2-5; D tentatively fits TRBD1 or TRBD2 (5 bases each). Trimming pared 4 bases from V and 1 base from J, leaving 20 bases between. Germline V CDR1 and CDR2: SGDLS, YYNGEE. CDR3 size: 17 residues. CDR3 in amino acids: CASSTLGTAPRQETQYF. CDR3 bases: TGTGCCAGCAGCACGCTTGGGACCGCCCCCCGCCAAGAGACCCAGTACTTC. The full variable domain, its missing parts supplied by reference TRBV9 and TRBJ2-5, is DSGVTQTPKHLITATGQRVTLRCSPRSGDLSVYWYQQSLDQGLQFLIQYYNGEERAKGNILERFSAQQFPDLHSELNLSSLELGDSALYFCASSTLGTAPRQETQYFGPGTRLLVL.